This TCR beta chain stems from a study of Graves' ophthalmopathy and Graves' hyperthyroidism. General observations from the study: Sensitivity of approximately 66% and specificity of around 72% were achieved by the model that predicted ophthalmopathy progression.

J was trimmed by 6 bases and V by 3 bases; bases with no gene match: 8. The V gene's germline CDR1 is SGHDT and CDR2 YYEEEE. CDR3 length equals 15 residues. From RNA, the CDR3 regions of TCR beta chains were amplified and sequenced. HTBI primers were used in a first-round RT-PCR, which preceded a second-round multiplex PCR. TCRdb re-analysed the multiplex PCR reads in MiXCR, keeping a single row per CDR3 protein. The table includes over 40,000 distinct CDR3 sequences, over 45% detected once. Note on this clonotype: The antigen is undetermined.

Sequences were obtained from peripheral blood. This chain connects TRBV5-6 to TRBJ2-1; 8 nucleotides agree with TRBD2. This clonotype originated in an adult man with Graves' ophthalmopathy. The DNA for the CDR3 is TGTGCCAGCAGCTCCCGCGCGGGGGGAGTCAATGAGCAGTTCTTC. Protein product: CASSSRAGGVNEQFF.